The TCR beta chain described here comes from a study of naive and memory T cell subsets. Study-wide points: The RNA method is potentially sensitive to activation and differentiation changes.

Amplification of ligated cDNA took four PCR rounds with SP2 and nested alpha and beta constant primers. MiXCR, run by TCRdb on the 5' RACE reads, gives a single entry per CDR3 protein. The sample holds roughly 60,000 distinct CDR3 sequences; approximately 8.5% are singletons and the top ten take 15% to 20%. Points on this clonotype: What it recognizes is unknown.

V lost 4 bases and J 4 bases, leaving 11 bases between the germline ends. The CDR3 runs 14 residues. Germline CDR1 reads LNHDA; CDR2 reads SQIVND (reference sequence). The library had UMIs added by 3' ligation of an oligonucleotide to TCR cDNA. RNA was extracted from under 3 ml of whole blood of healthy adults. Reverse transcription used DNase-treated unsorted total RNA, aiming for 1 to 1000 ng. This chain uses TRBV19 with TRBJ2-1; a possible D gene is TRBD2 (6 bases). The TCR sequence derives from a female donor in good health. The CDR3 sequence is CASSTGTAYNEQFF. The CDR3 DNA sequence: TGTGCCAGTAGTACCGGGACTGCTTACAATGAGCAGTTCTTC.